The 26 T cell receptor beta chains presented below share a single source sample, sequenced in a study of shared clonotypes between healthy human individuals. Clones were read by immunoSEQ multiplex PCR, and TCRdb kept only the in-frame ones, dropping some. The sample shows about 1.5 million clones, 98% of them seen only once. The sequenced sample consisted of naive CD4+ T cells sorted from blood. The subset: CD45RA+ positively selected. These receptors all come from a young man in good health.

This chain uses TRBV9 with TRBJ2-2; D is uncertain. Trimming pared 8 bases from V and 2 bases from J, leaving 13 bases between. Germline CDR1 SGDLS, CDR2 YYNGEE. The CDR3 contains 14 residues. CDR3 protein: CASSQQPNTGELFF. The CDR3 bases are TGTGCCAGTTCCCAACAGCCCAACACCGGGGAGCTGTTTTTT. Drawing the rest from reference TRBV9 and TRBJ2-2, the complete variable domain is DSGVTQTPKHLITATGQRVTLRCSPRSGDLSVYWYQQSLDQGLQFLIQYYNGEERAKGNILERFSAQQFPDLHSELNLSSLELGDSALYFCASSQQPNTGELFFGEGSRLTVL.

This clone occurred once. This chain links TRBV20-1 with TRBJ2-3; D remains ambiguous. Germline V gives CDR1 DFQATT, CDR2 SNEGSKA (reference sequence). The CDR3 runs 10 residues. V was cut by 0 bases and J by 7 bases, with 2 bases left in between. CDR3 residues: CSARDNTQYF. In nucleotides, the CDR3 is TGCAGTGCTAGAGATAATACGCAGTATTTT.

This clone has only one observation. V gene TRBV11-3 combines with J gene TRBJ2-1; D gene uncertain. The germline V gene has CDR1 SGHNT and CDR2 YENEEA. There are 15 residues in the CDR3. The V end was cut by 1 base, the J end by 0 bases, with 7 bases between. The CDR3 loop is CASSLGPSSYNEQFF. As DNA, the CDR3 is TGTGCCAGCAGCTTAGGGCCCAGCTCCTACAATGAGCAGTTCTTC.

This chain connects TRBV4-3 to TRBJ2-3; 8 positions match TRBD1. This CDR3 comprises 15 residues. J was trimmed by 4 bases and V by 1 base; bases with no gene match: 4. Germline V gene lookup returns CDR1 LGHNA and CDR2 YSLEER. The CDR3 sequence is CASSQGRGRPDTQYF. CDR3 coding DNA: TGCGCCAGCAGCCAAGGCAGGGGGCGCCCAGATACGCAGTATTTT.

The genes are TRBV29-1 and TRBJ2-1; D possibly corresponds to TRBD2 (7 bases). In germline, CDR1 is SQVTM, CDR2 ANQGSEA. This CDR3 has 13 residues. The germline V and J ends were trimmed by 4 bases and 14 bases, with 21 bases remaining between them. In DNA form, the CDR3 reads TGCAGCGTTGGGGAAGGCGGGAGAGGGGGGGAGTTCTTC. Protein sequence: CSVGEGGRGGEFF.

The V call is TRBV5-1, the J call TRBJ2-3; possibly TRBD2 for D (5 bases). This CDR3 region has 10 residues. Germline lookup yields CDR1 SGHRS and CDR2 YFSETQ. The CDR3 region is CAGSADTQYF. The CDR3 bases are TGCGCGGGGAGCGCAGATACGCAGTATTTT.

V is TRBV28 and J is TRBJ2-7, with 9 bases lining up with TRBD2. The V segment lost 4 bases and the J segment 0 bases; nucleotides outside the gene matches: 4. CDR1 and CDR2 from the germline V gene are MDHEN and SYDVKM. CDR3 length: 15 residues. The DNA for the CDR3 is TGTGCCAGCAGTTCTAGCGGGACAAGCTCCTACGAGCAGTACTTC. Its translation: CASSSSGTSSYEQYF.

The rearrangement links TRBV10-3 to TRBJ2-5; possible D gene TRBD2, 6 bases. Germline V CDR1 and CDR2: ENHRY, SYGVKD. V lost 10 bases and J 5 bases, leaving 17 bases between the germline ends. The CDR3 is 13 residues long. The CDR3 here is CASSGLTLETQYF. The CDR3 DNA is TGTGCCAGTTCGGGACTTACCTTGGAGACCCAGTACTTC.

This sequence joins TRBV7-2 and TRBJ2-7; 10 bases align to TRBD2. The CDR3 has 19 residues. CDR1 is SGHTA, CDR2 FQGNSA, per germline. The ends lost 5 bases at V and 6 bases at J; junction bases unmatched: 22. The CDR3 loop is CASSRRRWLASGSNSEQYF. CDR3 sequence (DNA): TGTGCCAGCAGCCGTAGGCGGTGGTTGGCTAGCGGGAGTAATAGCGAGCAGTACTTC.

As to this clone: Distinct nucleotide sequences in the sample also encode this CDR3. The V and J genes are TRBV30 and TRBJ2-7, with D tentatively TRBD2 (5 bases). The CDR3 covers 12 residues. CDR1 GTSNPN and CDR2 SVGIG come from the germline V gene (reference sequence). The V end was cut by 0 bases, the J end by 4 bases, with 7 bases between. CDR3 DNA: TGTGCCTGGAGTGTCGGGGTTTACGAGCAGTACTTC. Residues: CAWSVGVYEQYF. The complete variable domain, with remaining parts taken from reference TRBV30 and TRBJ2-7, reads SQTIHQWPATLVQPVGSPLSLECTVEGTSNPNLYWYRQAAGRGLQLLFYSVGIGQISSEVPQNLSASRPQDRQFILSSKKLLLSDSGFYLCAWSVGVYEQYFGPGTRLTVT.

CDR3 sequence reads: CASSLTGGTTGELFF. CDR3 DNA: TGTGCCAGCAGCTTGACAGGGGGGACCACCGGGGAGCTGTTTTTT. V is TRBV5-5 and J is TRBJ2-2; 8 bases agree with TRBD1. The CDR3 sequence is 15 residues long. Germline loops: CDR1 SGHKS, CDR2 YYEKEE (reference sequence). The J segment lost 4 bases and the V segment lost 1 base, leaving 3 bases of the junction unmatched.

The J gene is TRBJ1-2, the V gene TRBV10-3; D call uncertain. Germline assignment: CDR1 ENHRY and CDR2 SYGVKD. The CDR3 spans 12 residues. Trimming pared 7 bases from V and 4 bases from J, leaving 10 bases between. The CDR3 DNA is TGTGCCATCAATACAGAGTTCTATGGCTACACCTTC. This codes for CAINTEFYGYTF.

J is TRBJ1-4 and V is TRBV30; unclear D gene. The CDR3 extends over 13 amino acids. Trimming cost V 5 bases and J 5 bases, with 12 bases left between them. CDR1 and CDR2 (germline): GTSNPN, SVGIG (reference sequence). CDR3 protein: CAWSLRINEKLFF. CDR3 nucleotides: TGTGCCTGGTCACTCCGAATAAATGAAAAACTGTTTTTT.

The rearrangement links TRBV29-1 to TRBJ2-1; D possibly corresponds to TRBD2 (5 bases). This CDR3 comprises 16 residues. The V and J ends lost 4 bases and 0 bases respectively, with 16 bases between them. CDR1 and CDR2 from the germline V gene are SQVTM and ANQGSEA. The CDR3: CSVAPPRVRSYNEQFF. For the CDR3, the DNA is TGCAGCGTTGCTCCCCCGCGGGTCCGCTCCTACAATGAGCAGTTCTTC.

The chain is built from TRBV7-2 and TRBJ2-7; D remains unclear. Germline lookup yields CDR1 SGHTA and CDR2 FQGNSA. The CDR3 is 14 residues long. V lost 2 bases and J lost 3, with 11 bases in between. CDR3 amino acids: CASSLRRMNYEQYF. The CDR3 region has the DNA TGTGCCAGCAGCTTACGGCGGATGAACTACGAGCAGTACTTC.

The chain is built from TRBV10-1 and TRBJ2-5; D is undetermined. Per germline, CDR1 WNHNN and CDR2 SYGVQD (reference sequence). The CDR3 is 13 residues long. Trimming shortened V by 6 bases and J by 4 bases, and 12 bases separated the two germline ends. The CDR3 sequence: CASSDTAIETQYF. The CDR3 DNA reads as TGCGCCAGCAGCGATACGGCCATAGAGACCCAGTACTTC.

The chain combines TRBV5-4 with TRBJ2-7; 11 bases line up with TRBD2. CDR1 SGHNT and CDR2 YYREEE come from the germline V gene (reference sequence). There are 16 residues in the CDR3. V shed 4 bases, J shed 6 bases, and the junction held 12 bases outside the gene matches. Here the CDR3 reads CASSREISGRAGEQYF. The CDR3, as DNA: TGTGCCAGCAGCCGGGAGATTAGCGGGAGGGCGGGCGAGCAGTACTTC.

The rearrangement joins TRBV6-1 to TRBJ1-5; a possible D gene is TRBD1 (6 bases). Germline V gene data show CDR1 as MNHNS and CDR2 as SASEGT. With 0 bases removed from V and 5 bases from J, the gap between germline ends came to 11 bases. This CDR3 comprises 15 residues. The CDR3 DNA is TGTGCCAGCAGTGAAGCAGGGGGGCCGTATCAGCCCCAGCATTTT. It yields the protein CASSEAGGPYQPQHF.

This clone showed up just once. The chain combines TRBV19 with TRBJ2-5; 12 bases line up with TRBD2. The V and J ends lost 2 bases and 4 bases, in that order; junction bases with no gene match: 8. Germline V lookup: CDR1 LNHDA, CDR2 SQIVND (reference sequence). This CDR3 spans 17 amino acids. This CDR3 is CASSIRLAGDFGETQYF. For the CDR3, the DNA is TGTGCCAGTAGTATACGACTAGCGGGAGATTTCGGAGAGACCCAGTACTTC.

CDR3 in DNA: TGTGCCACCAGGGCCCTAGCGGGGGCCTACGAGCAGTACTTC. As protein: CATRALAGAYEQYF. The chain joins TRBV6-1 to TRBJ2-7; TRBD2 aligns across 10 bases. The V gene's germline CDR1 is MNHNS and CDR2 SASEGT. The CDR3 is 14 residues long. The V and J ends lost 10 bases and 2 bases, in that order; junction bases with no gene match: 8.

This sequence joins TRBV2 and TRBJ2-7; weak D call: TRBD2 (7 bases). This CDR3 has 16 residues. Trimming took 8 bases from V and 3 from J, leaving 23 bases between them. CDR1 SNHLY and CDR2 FYNNEI come from the germline V gene. CDR3 nucleotides: TGTGCCAGCGTAGGGGGACTACTCCCGAGGGACTACGAGCAGTACTTC. Encoded protein: CASVGGLLPRDYEQYF. Filled out from reference TRBV2 and TRBJ2-7, the complete variable domain reads EPEVTQTPSHQVTQMGQEVILRCVPISNHLYFYWYRQILGQKVEFLVSFYNNEISEKSEIFDDQFSVERPDGSNFTLKIRSTKLEDSAMYFCASVGGLLPRDYEQYFGPGTRLTVT.

With respect to this clone: This may arise from a read error, as a much more abundant clone is one base away. The chain joins TRBV18 to TRBJ2-5, with D uncertain. The CDR3 runs to 11 residues. CDR1 KGHSH and CDR2 LQKENI come from the germline V gene. The V end lost 2 bases, the J end lost 4 bases, and 2 bases lay between the germline ends. Here the CDR3 reads CASSPIETQYF. The CDR3 bases are TGTGCCAGCTCACCAATAGAGACCCAGTACTTC.

The V and J genes are TRBV5-4 and TRBJ2-7; D is undetermined. Trimming left V 2 bases short and J 0 bases short, with 9 bases between. From germline, CDR1 is SGHNT and CDR2 YYREEE (reference sequence). The length of the CDR3 is 14 residues. CDR3 loop: CASSFGPDSYEQYF. Here the CDR3 DNA reads TGTGCCAGCAGCTTTGGCCCGGACTCCTACGAGCAGTACTTC.

The gene calls are TRBV18 and TRBJ1-2; TRBD1 matches 7 bases. Germline V gives CDR1 KGHSH, CDR2 LQKENI. The CDR3 is made up of 16 amino acids. The V and J ends lost 1 base and 4 bases, in that order; junction bases with no gene match: 9. In DNA, the CDR3 is TGTGCCAGCTCACCACTAACAGGGGATGCATTCTATGGCTACACCTTC. This sequence encodes CASSPLTGDAFYGYTF. Variable domain in full (rest from reference TRBV18 and TRBJ1-2): NAGVMQNPRHLVRRRGQEARLRCSPMKGHSHVYWYRQLPEEGLKFMVYLQKENIIDESGMPKERFSAEFPKEGPSILRIQQVVRGDSAAYFCASSPLTGDAFYGYTFGSGTRLTVV.

The chain is built from TRBV15 and TRBJ2-7; 9 nucleotides align to TRBD1. The CDR3 contains 13 residues. The germline gives CDR1 LNHNV, CDR2 YYDKDF (reference sequence). J was trimmed by 3 bases and V by 4 bases; bases with no gene match: 1. CDR3 sequence: CATSTDRGYEQYF. The CDR3, as DNA: TGTGCCACCAGCACGGACAGGGGCTACGAGCAGTACTTC.

The chain combines TRBV5-6 with TRBJ2-7, with 10 bases matching TRBD1. CDR3 length: 15 residues. Germline CDR1 reads SGHDT; CDR2 reads YYEEEE. V was clipped by 4 bases and J by 5 bases; unmatched bases: 9. CDR3 in DNA: TGTGCCAGCAGCCCCGGGACAGGGGTTGTCCACGAGCAGTACTTC. This sequence encodes CASSPGTGVVHEQYF.